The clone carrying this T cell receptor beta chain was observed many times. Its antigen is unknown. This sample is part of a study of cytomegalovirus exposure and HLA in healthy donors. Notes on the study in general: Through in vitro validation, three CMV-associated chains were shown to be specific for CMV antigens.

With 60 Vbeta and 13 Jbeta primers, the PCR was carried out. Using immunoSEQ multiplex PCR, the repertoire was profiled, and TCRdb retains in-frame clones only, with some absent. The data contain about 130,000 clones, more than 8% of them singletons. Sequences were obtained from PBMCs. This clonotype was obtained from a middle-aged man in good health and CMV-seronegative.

The CDR3 is CASSFSGGVNYGYTF. The CDR3 nucleotides are TGTGCCAGCAGCTTTTCTGGCGGGGTAAACTATGGCTACACCTTC. The chain employs TRBV7-2 and TRBJ1-2; no clear D gene. The CDR3 runs 15 residues. V was pared by 3 bases and J by 2 bases, with 13 bases between. Per germline, CDR1 SGHTA and CDR2 FQGNSA. The variable domain in full, with the rest retrieved from reference TRBV7-2 and TRBJ1-2, is GAGVSQSPSNKVTEKGKDVELRCDPISGHTALYWYRQSLGQGLEFLIYFQGNSAPDKSGLPSDRFSAERTGGSVSTLTIQRTQQEDSAVYLCASSFSGGVNYGYTFGSGTRLTVV.